A selection of T cell receptor beta chains follows, all from one sample in a study of CD8+ T cells in alopecia areata. Using immunoSEQ multiplex PCR, the repertoire was profiled, and TCRdb retains in-frame clones only, with some absent. This table has about 97,000 clones, roughly two fifths appearing once. Material: CD4+ T cells sorted from blood. Receptors originate from a human donor with alopecia areata. Each CDR3 is given with its conserved first and last residue. D genes are given only for firm matches. Rows give clone size only sometimes, using once, few, many, or a class for an expanded clone.

d_call | clone_size | j_call | v_call | cdr3_length | cdr3_nt | cdr3_aa
TRBD1 | NA | TRBJ2-7 | TRBV5-1 | 16 | TGCGCCAGCAGCTTCCCTCCGGGACAGAGCTCCTACGAGCAGTACTTC | CASSFPPGQSSYEQYF
NA | NA | TRBJ2-2 | TRBV7-8 | 16 | TGTGCCAGCAGCATACCCCGGGGGGCCGGGATCGGGGAGCTGTTTTTT | CASSIPRGAGIGELFF
NA | NA | TRBJ2-5 | TRBV30 | 13 | TGTGCCTGGAGTAAGGGGAGCCAAGAGACCCAGTACTTC | CAWSKGSQETQYF
NA | many | TRBJ1-5 | TRBV11-2 | 14 | TGTGCCAGCAGCTTAGAAGGAGGGGAGAAGCCCCAGCATTTT | CASSLEGGEKPQHF
NA | NA | TRBJ2-3 | TRBV2 | 16 | TGTGCCAGCAGTGAATTCGGCCAGGGTTCCACAGATACGCAGTATTTT | CASSEFGQGSTDTQYF
TRBD2 | few | TRBJ2-3 | TRBV4-3 | 16 | TGCGCCAGCAGTCTTTCTAGCGGGGGGGACACAGATACGCAGTATTTT | CASSLSSGGDTDTQYF
NA | few | TRBJ2-6 | TRBV2 | 15 | TGTGCCAGCAGTGATCTCAGTACAGGGCTCCGGGTCCTGACTTTC | CASSDLSTGLRVLTF
TRBD2 | NA | TRBJ2-3 | TRBV7-8 | 15 | TGTGCCAGCAGCCCTAGACTAGCGGGGGCGAATACGCAGTATTTT | CASSPRLAGANTQYF
TRBD2 | NA | TRBJ2-7 | TRBV27 | 14 | TGTGCCAGCAGTTTCCTAGGGACTACCTACGAGCAGTACTTC | CASSFLGTTYEQYF
TRBD2 | NA | TRBJ2-3 | TRBV15 | 16 | TGTGCCACCAGCACCCTAGCGGGGGCGAGCACAGATACGCAGTATTTT | CATSTLAGASTDTQYF
NA | many | TRBJ2-5 | TRBV5-8 | 13 | TGTGCCAGCAGTCCCCGGACAGTTGAGACCCAGTACTTC | CASSPRTVETQYF
NA | NA | TRBJ2-7 | TRBV4-1 | 13 | TGCGCCAGCAGCCAAGTAGGCATGAGGGAGCAGTACTTC | CASSQVGMREQYF
NA | NA | TRBJ2-3 | TRBV29-1 | 12 | TGCAGCGTTGAGCCGAACACAGATACGCAGTATTTT | CSVEPNTDTQYF
TRBD2 | NA | TRBJ2-1 | TRBV5-6 | 15 | TGTGCCAGCAGCCTCCCTAGCGGGGGAGGCGATGAGCAGTTCTTC | CASSLPSGGGDEQFF
NA | NA | TRBJ2-1 | TRBV5-6 | 15 | TGTGCCAGCAGCTTGGTCGGGGAGTCCTACAATGAGCAGTTCTTC | CASSLVGESYNEQFF
TRBD2 | NA | TRBJ2-1 | TRBV7-9 | 16 | TGTGCCAGCAGCCCGTTGACTAGCGGGGGGCGAAATGAGCAGTTCTTC | CASSPLTSGGRNEQFF
TRBD1 | NA | TRBJ1-1 | TRBV6-5 | 14 | TGTGCCAGCAGTCCCGACAGGGCGAACACTGAAGCTTTCTTT | CASSPDRANTEAFF
NA | NA | TRBJ2-2 | TRBV7-9 | 15 | TGTGCCAGCAGCTTACAAGGACAACTCCCCGGGGAGCTGTTTTTT | CASSLQGQLPGELFF
TRBD2 | NA | TRBJ2-5 | TRBV7-9 | 14 | TGTGCCAGCAGCGCAACAGCGGGGGTTGAGACCCAGTACTTC | CASSATAGVETQYF
NA | once | TRBJ2-5 | TRBV27 | 14 | TGTGCCAGCAGTTTTAGTCAGGGCTGGGAGACCCAGTACTTC | CASSFSQGWETQYF
NA | NA | TRBJ2-7 | TRBV6-5 | 15 | TGTGCCAGCAGCCCACCCGGAGACAGCGCCTACGAGCAGTACTTC | CASSPPGDSAYEQYF
NA | NA | TRBJ2-7 | TRBV15 | 15 | TGTGCCACCAGCGTGCGGATCGATGGTACCTACGAGCAGTACTTC | CATSVRIDGTYEQYF
NA | few | TRBJ2-1 | TRBV30 | 12 | TGTGCCTGGAGTAGTTTACGCAATGAGCAGTTCTTC | CAWSSLRNEQFF
TRBD1 | NA | TRBJ2-7 | TRBV5-1 | 15 | TGCGCCAGCAGCCCTAACAGGGGTGGGACCTACGAGCAGTACTTC | CASSPNRGGTYEQYF